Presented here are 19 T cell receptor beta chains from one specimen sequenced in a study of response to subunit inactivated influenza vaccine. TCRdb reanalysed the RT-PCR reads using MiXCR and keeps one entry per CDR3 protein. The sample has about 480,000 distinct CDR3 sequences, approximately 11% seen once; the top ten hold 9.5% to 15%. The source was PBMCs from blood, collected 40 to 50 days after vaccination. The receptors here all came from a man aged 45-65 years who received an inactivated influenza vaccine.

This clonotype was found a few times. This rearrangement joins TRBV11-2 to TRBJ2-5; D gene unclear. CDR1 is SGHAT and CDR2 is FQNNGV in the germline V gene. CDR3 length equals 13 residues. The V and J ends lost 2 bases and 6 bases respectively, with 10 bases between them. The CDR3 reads CASSLYRSQTQYF. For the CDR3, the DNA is TGTGCCAGCAGCTTATATAGGTCCCAGACCCAGTACTTC.

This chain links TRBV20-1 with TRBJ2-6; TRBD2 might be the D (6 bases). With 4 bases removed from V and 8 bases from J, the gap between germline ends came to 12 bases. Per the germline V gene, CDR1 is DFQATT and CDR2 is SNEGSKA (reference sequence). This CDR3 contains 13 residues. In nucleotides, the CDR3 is TGCAGTGCTATAGCGGCGGATACCAACGTCCTGACTTTC. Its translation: CSAIAADTNVLTF.

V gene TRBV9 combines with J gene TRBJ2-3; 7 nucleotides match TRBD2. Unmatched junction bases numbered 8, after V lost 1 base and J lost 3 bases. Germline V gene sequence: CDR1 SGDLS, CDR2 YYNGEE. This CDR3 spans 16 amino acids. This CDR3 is CASSVFGGGGTDTQYF. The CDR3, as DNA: TGTGCCAGCAGCGTATTCGGCGGGGGAGGGACAGATACGCAGTATTTT.

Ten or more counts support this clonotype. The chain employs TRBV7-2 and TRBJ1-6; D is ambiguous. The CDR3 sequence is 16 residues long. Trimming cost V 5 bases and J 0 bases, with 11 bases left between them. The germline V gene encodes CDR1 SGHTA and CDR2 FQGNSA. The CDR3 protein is CASSLTPSSYNSPLHF. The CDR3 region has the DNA TGTGCCAGCAGCCTAACACCGAGCTCCTATAATTCACCCCTCCACTTT.

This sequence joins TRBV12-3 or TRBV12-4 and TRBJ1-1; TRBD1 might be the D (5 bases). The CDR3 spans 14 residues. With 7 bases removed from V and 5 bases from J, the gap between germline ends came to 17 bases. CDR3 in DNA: TGTGCCAGCATCGGGGCAGGGAGGTTTACTGAAGCTTTCTTT. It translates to CASIGAGRFTEAFF.

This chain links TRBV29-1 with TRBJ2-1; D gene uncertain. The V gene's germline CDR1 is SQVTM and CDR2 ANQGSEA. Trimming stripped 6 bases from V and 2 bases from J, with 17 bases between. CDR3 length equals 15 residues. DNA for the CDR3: TGCAGCGTCCCCAACCCGCCAGGCACCTACAATGAGCAGTTCTTC. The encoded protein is CSVPNPPGTYNEQFF.

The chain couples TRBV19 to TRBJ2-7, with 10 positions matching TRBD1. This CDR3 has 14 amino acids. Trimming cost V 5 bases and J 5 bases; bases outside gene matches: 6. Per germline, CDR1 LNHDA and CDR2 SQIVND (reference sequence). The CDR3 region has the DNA TGTGCCAGTAGTCACGGGACAGGGGTCCACGAGCAGTACTTC. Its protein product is CASSHGTGVHEQYF.

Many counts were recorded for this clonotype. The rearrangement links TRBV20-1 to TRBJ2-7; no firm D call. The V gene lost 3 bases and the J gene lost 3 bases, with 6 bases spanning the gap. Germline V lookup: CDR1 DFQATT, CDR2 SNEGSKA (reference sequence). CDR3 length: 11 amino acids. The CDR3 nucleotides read TGCAGTGCTAGTAAGAGCTACGAGCAGTACTTC. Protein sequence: CSASKSYEQYF.

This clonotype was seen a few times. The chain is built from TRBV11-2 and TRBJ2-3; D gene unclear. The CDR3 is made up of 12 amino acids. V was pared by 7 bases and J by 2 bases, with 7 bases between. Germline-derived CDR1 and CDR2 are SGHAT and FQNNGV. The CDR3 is CASTPSTDTQYF. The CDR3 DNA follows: TGTGCCAGCACCCCTTCCACAGATACGCAGTATTTT.

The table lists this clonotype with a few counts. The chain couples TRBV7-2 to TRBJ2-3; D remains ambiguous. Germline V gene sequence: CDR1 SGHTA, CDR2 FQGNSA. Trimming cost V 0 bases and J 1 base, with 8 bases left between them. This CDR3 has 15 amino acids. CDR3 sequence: CASSLAVVGTDTQYF. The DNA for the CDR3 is TGTGCCAGCAGCTTAGCAGTCGTAGGCACAGATACGCAGTATTTT. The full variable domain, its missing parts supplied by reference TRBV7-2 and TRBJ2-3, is GAGVSQSPSNKVTEKGKDVELRCDPISGHTALYWYRQSLGQGLEFLIYFQGNSAPDKSGLPSDRFSAERTGGSVSTLTIQRTQQEDSAVYLCASSLAVVGTDTQYFGPGTRLTVL.

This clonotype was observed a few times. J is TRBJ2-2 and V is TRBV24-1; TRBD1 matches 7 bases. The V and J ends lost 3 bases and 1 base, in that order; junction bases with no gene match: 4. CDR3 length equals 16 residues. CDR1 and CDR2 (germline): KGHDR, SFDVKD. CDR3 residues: CATSDPGTVNTGELFF. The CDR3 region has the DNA TGTGCCACCAGTGATCCCGGGACAGTGAACACCGGGGAGCTGTTTTTT.

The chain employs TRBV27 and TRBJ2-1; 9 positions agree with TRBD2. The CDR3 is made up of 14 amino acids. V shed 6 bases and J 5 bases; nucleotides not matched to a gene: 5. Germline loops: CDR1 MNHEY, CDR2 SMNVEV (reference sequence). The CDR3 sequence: CASSRLAADNEQFF. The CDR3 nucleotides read TGTGCCAGCAGCCGACTAGCGGCAGACAATGAGCAGTTCTTC.

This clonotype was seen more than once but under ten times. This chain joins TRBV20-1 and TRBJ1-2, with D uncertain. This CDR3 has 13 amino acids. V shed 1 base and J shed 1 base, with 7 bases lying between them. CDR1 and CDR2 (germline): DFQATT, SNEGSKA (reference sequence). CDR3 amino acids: CSARVLGNYGYTF. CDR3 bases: TGCAGTGCTAGAGTGTTGGGTAACTATGGCTACACCTTC.

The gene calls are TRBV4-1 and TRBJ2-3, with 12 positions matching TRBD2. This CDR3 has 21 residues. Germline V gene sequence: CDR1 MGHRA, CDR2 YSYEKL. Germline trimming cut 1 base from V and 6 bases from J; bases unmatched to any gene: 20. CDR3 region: CASSQVGRATTSGGSGDTQYF. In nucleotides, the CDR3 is TGCGCCAGCAGCCAAGTTGGCAGAGCGACGACTAGCGGGGGCTCGGGTGATACGCAGTATTTT.

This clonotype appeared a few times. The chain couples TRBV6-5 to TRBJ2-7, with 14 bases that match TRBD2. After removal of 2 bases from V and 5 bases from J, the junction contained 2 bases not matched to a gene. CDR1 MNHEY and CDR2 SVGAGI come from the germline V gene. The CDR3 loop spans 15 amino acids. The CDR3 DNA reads TGTGCCAGCAGTTACGGGGGACTAGCGGGAGACGAGCAGTACTTC. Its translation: CASSYGGLAGDEQYF.

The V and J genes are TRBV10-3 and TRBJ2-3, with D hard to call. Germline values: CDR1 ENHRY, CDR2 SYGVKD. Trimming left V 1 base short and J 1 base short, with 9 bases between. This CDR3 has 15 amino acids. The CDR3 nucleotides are TGTGCCATCAGTGAGTTGGGGTACCGCACAGATACGCAGTATTTT. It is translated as CAISELGYRTDTQYF.

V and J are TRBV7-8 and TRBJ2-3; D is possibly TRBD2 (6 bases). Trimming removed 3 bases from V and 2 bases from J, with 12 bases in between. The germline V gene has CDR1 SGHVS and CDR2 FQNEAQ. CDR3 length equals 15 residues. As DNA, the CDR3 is TGTGCCAGCAGCTTCTCTCGGGGGTACACAGATACGCAGTATTTT. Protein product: CASSFSRGYTDTQYF.

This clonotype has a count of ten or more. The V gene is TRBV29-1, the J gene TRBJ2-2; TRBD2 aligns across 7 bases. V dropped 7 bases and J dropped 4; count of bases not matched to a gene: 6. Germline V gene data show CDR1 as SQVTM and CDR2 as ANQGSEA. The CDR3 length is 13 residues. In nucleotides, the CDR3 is TGCAGCGCCCTAGCGGAGACCACCGGGGAGCTGTTTTTT. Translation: CSALAETTGELFF.

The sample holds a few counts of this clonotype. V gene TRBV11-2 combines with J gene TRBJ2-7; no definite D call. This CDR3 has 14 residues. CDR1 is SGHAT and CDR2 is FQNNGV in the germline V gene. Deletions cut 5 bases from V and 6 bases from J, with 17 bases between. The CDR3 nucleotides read TGTGCCAGCAGCCCACCCGGGCCCCAGAGCGAGCAGTACTTC. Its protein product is CASSPPGPQSEQYF.